This TCR beta chain was identified in a study of blood T cell repertoires in COVID-19. Across the whole study: PBMCs, B-cell-depleted T cells, or T cells were the source of the cDNA or gDNA that made up the material.

V shed 2 bases and J 2 bases; nucleotides not matched to a gene: 4. The CDR3 extends over 14 amino acids. Germline V gene data show CDR1 as SGHRS and CDR2 as YFSETQ. Assay used: immunoSEQ multiplex PCR; TCRdb lists only in-frame clones, some missing. The sample consists of about 130,000 clones, about 89% of them appearing once. The sequenced sample was peripheral blood. The chain links TRBV5-1 to TRBJ2-7; 7 bases align to TRBD1. The clonotype was recovered from a man in his sixties with COVID-19, enrolled during active disease. The DNA of the CDR3 is TGCGCCAGCAGCTTAGGGGGCTACGCCTACGAGCAGTACTTC. This codes for CASSLGGYAYEQYF.